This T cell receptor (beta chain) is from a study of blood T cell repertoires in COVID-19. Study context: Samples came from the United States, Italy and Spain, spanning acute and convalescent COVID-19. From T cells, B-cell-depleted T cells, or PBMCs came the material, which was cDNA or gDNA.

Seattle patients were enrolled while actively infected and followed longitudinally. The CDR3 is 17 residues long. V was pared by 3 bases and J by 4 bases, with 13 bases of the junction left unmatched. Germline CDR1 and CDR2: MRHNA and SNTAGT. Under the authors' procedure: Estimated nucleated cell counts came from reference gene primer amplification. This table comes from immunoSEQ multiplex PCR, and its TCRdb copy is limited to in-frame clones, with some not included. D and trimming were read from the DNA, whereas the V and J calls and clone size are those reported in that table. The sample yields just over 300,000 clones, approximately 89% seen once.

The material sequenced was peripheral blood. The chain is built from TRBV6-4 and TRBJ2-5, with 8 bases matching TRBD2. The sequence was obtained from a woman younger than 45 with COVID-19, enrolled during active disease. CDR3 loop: CASSEYSDGGARETQYF. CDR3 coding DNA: TGTGCCAGCAGTGAGTATAGCGACGGGGGGGCCCGAGAGACCCAGTACTTC.